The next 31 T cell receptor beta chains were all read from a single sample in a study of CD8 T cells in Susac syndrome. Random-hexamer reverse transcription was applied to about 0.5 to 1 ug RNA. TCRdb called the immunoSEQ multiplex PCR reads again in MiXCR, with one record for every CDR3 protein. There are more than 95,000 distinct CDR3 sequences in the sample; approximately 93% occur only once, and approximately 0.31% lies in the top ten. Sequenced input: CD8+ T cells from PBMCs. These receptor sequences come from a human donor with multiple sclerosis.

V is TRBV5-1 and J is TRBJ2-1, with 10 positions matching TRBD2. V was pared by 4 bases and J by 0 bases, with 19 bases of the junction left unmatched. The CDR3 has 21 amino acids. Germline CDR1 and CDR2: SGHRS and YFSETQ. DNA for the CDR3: TGCGCCAGCAGCCCCGGTCCGGGGGCAACTAGCGGGGCCCACTCCTACAATGAGCAGTTCTTC. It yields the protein CASSPGPGATSGAHSYNEQFF.

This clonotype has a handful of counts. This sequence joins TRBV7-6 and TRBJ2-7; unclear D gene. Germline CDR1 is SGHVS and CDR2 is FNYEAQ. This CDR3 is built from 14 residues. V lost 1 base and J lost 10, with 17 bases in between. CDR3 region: CASSLGETSTEQYF. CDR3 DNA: TGTGCCAGCAGCTTAGGAGAGACCAGCACTGAACAGTACTTC. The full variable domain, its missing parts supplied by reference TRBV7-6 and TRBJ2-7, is GAGVSQSPRYKVTKRGQDVALRCDPISGHVSLYWYRQALGQGPEFLTYFNYEAQQDKSGLPNDRFSAERPEGSISTLTIQRTEQRDSAMYRCASSLGETSTEQYFGPGTRLTVT.

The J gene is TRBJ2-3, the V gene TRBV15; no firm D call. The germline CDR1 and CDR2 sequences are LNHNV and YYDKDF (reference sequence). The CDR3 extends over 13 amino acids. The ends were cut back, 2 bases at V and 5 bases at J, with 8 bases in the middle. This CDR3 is CATSRHDKDTQYF. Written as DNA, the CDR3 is TGTGCCACCAGCAGACATGACAAAGATACGCAGTATTTT.

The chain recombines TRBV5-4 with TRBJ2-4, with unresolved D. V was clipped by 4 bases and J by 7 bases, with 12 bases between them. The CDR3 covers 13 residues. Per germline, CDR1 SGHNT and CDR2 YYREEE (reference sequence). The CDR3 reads CASSPEMGNIQYF. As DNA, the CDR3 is TGTGCCAGCAGCCCGGAGATGGGGAACATTCAGTACTTC.

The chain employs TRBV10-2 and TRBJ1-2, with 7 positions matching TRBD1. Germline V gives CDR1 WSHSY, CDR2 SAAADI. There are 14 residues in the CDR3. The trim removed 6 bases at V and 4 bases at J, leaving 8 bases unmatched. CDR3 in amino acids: CASSKTGVVYGYTF. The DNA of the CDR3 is TGCGCCAGCAGCAAAACAGGGGTCGTCTATGGCTACACCTTC.

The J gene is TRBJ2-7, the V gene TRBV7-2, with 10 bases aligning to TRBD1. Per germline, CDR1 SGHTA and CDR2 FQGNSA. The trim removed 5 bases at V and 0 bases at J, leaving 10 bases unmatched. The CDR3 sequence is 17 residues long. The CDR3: CASSPGTGDTYSYEQYF. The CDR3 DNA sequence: TGTGCCAGCAGCCCCGGGACAGGGGATACCTACTCCTACGAGCAGTACTTC.

Here the CDR3 reads CASLRQYYNEQFF. CDR3 nucleotides: TGTGCCAGCCTGAGGCAGTATTACAATGAGCAGTTCTTC. The chain has TRBV7-9 and TRBJ2-1, with D unresolved. This CDR3 is 13 amino acids long. CDR1 is SEHNR, CDR2 FQNEAQ, per germline (reference sequence). Trimming left V 8 bases short and J 4 bases short, with 12 bases between.

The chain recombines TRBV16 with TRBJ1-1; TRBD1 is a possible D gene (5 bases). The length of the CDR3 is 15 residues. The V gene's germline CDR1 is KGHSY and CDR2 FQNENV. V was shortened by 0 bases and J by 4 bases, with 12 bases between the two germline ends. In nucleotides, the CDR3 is TGTGCCAGCAGCCAATCCCCGCAGGGCACCACTGAAGCTTTCTTT. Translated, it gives CASSQSPQGTTEAFF.

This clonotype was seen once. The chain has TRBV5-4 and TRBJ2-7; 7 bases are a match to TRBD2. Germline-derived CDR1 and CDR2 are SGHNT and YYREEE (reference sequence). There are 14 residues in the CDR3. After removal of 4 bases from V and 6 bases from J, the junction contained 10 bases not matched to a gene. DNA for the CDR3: TGTGCCAGCAGCCGATTGGGGGAGGGTGCCGAGCAGTACGTC. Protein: CASSRLGEGAEQYV.

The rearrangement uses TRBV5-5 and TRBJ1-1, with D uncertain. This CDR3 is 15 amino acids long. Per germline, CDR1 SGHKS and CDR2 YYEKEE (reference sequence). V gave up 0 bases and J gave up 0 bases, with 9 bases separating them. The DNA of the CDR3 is TGTGCCAGCAGCTTGGCCCCGAGCATGAACACTGAAGCTTTCTTT. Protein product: CASSLAPSMNTEAFF.

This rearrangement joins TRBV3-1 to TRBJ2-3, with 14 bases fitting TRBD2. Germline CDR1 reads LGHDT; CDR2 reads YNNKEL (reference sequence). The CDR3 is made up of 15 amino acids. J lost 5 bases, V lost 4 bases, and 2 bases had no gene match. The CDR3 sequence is CASSLGTSGGDTQYF. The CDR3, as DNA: TGTGCCAGCAGCCTGGGGACTAGCGGGGGAGATACGCAGTATTTT.

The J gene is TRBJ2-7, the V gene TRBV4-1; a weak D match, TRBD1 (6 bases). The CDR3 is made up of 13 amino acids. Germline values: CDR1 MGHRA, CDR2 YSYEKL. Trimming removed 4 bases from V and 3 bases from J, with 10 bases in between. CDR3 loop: CASSRVTGYEQYF. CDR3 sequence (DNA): TGCGCCAGCAGCCGAGTGACAGGCTACGAGCAGTACTTC.

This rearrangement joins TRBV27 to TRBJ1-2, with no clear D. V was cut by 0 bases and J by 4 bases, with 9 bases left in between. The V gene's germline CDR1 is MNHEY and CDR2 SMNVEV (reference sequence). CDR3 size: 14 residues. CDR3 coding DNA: TGTGCCAGCAGTTTATCGGCGGACGGCTATGGCTACACCTTC. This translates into CASSLSADGYGYTF.

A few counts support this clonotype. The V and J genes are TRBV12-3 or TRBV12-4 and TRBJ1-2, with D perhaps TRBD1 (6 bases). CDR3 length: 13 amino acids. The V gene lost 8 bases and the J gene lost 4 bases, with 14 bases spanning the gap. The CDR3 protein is CASSLGGGYGYTF. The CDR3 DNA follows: TGTGCCAGCTCCTTAGGGGGGGGCTATGGCTACACCTTC.

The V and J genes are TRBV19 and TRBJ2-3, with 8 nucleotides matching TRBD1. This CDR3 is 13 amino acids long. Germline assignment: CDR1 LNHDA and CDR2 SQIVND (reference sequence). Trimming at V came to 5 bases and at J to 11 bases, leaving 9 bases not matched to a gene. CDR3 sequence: CASSYQGALGQYF. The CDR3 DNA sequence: TGTGCCAGTAGTTACCAGGGGGCGCTTGGGCAGTATTTT.

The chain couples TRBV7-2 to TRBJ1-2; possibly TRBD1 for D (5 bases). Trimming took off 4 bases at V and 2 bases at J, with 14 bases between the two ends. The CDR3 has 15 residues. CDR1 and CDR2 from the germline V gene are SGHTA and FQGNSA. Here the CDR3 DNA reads TGTGCCAGCAGCTATTTGCCGACAGACAACTATGGCTACACCTTC. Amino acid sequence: CASSYLPTDNYGYTF.

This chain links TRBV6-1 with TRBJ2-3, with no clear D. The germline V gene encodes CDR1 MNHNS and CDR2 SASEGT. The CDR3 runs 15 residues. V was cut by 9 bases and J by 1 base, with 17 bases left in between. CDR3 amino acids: CARFAYGKCTDTQYF. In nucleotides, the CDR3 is TGTGCCAGGTTCGCCTACGGAAAGTGCACAGATACGCAGTATTTT.

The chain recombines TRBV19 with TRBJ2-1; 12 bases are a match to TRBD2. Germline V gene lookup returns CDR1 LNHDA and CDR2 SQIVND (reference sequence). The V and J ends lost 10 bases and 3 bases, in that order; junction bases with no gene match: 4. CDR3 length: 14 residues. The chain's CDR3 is CATATSGSYNEQFF. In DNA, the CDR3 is TGTGCCACCGCGACTAGCGGGAGCTACAATGAGCAGTTCTTC.

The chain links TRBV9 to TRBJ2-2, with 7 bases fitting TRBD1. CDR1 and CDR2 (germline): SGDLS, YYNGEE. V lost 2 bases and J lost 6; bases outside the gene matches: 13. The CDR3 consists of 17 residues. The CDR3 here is CASSVGSSHTGAGELFF. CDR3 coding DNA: TGTGCCAGCAGCGTGGGTTCCTCTCATACAGGGGCCGGGGAGCTGTTTTTT.

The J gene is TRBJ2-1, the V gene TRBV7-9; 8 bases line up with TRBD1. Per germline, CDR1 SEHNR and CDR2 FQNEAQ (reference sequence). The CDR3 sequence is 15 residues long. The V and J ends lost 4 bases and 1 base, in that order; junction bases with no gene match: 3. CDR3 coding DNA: TGTGCCAGCAGCTCCTACAGGGGGTCCTACAATGAGCAGTTCTTC. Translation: CASSSYRGSYNEQFF.

The CDR3 reads CASSTTIGLDEQFF. For the CDR3, the DNA is TGTGCCAGCAGTACAACCATTGGGCTAGATGAGCAGTTCTTC. This rearrangement joins TRBV12-3 or TRBV12-4 to TRBJ2-1; D unresolved. The V and J ends lost 5 bases and 8 bases respectively, with 16 bases between them. CDR3 size: 14 residues.

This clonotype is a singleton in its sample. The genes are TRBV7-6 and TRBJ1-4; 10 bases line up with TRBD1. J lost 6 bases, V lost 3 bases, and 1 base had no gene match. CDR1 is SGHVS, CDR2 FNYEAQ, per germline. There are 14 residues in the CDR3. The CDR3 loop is CASSFGTGDEKLFF. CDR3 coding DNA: TGTGCCAGCAGCTTCGGGACAGGGGATGAAAAACTGTTTTTT.

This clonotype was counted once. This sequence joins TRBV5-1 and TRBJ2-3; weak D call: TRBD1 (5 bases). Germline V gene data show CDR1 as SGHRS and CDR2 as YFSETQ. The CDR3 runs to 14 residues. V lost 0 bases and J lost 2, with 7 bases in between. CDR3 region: CASSLEGYTDTQYF. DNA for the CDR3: TGCGCCAGCAGCTTGGAGGGGTACACAGATACGCAGTATTTT.

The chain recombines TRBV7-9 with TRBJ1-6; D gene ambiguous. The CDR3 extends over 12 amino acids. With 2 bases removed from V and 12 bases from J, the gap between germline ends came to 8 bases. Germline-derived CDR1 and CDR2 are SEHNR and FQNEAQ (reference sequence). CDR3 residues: CASSLTDIPLHF. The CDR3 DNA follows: TGTGCCAGCAGCTTAACCGACATACCCCTCCACTTT.

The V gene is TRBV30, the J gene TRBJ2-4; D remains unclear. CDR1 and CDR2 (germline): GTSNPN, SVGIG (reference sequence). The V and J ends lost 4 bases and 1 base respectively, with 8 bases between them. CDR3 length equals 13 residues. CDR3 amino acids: CAWKSLAKNIQYF. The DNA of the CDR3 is TGTGCCTGGAAGAGCCTGGCCAAAAACATTCAGTACTTC.

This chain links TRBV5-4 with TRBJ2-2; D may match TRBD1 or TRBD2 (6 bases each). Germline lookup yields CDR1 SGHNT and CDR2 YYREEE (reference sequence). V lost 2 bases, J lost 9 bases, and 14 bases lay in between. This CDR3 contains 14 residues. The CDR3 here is CASSFGGTRRELFF. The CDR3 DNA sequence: TGTGCCAGCAGCTTTGGGGGGACACGGCGGGAGCTGTTTTTT.

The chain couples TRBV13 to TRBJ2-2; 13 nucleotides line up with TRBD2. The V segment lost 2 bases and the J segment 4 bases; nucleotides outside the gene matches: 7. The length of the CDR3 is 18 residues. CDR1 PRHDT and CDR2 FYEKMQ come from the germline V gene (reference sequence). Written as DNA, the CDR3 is TGTGCCAGCAGCTTAAGGACTAGCGGGAGACGGGTCACCGGGGAGCTGTTTTTT. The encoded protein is CASSLRTSGRRVTGELFF. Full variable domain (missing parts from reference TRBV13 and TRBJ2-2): AAGVIQSPRHLIKEKRETATLKCYPIPRHDTVYWYQQGPGQDPQFLISFYEKMQSDKGSIPDRFSAQQFSDYHSELNMSSLELGDSALYFCASSLRTSGRRVTGELFFGEGSRLTVL.

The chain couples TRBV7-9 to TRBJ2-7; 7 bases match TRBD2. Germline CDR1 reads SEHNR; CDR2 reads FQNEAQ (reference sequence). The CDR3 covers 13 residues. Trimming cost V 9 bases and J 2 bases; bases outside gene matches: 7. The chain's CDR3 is CASAGGTPYEQYF. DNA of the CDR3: TGTGCCAGTGCCGGGGGGACTCCCTACGAGCAGTACTTC.

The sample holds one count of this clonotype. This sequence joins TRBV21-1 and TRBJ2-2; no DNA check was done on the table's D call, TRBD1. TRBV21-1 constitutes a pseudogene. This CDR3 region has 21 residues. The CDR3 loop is CASSKAKGRDRAPPFTGELFF. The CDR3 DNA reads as TGTGCCAGCAGCAAAGCGAAAGGGAGGGACAGGGCCCCCCCTTTCACCGGGGAGCTGTTTTTT.

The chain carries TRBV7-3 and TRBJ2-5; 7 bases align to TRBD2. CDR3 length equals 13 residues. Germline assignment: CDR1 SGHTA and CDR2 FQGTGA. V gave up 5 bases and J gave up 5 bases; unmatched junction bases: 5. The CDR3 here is CASSPFGGETQYF. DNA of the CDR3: TGTGCCAGCAGCCCTTTCGGGGGGGAGACCCAGTACTTC.

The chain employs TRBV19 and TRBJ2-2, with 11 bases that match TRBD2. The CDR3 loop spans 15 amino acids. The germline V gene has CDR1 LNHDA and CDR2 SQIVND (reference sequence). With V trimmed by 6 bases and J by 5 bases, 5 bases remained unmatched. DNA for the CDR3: TGTGCCAGTAGGACAACTAGCGGGGGTACCGGGGAGCTGTTTTTT. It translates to CASRTTSGGTGELFF.